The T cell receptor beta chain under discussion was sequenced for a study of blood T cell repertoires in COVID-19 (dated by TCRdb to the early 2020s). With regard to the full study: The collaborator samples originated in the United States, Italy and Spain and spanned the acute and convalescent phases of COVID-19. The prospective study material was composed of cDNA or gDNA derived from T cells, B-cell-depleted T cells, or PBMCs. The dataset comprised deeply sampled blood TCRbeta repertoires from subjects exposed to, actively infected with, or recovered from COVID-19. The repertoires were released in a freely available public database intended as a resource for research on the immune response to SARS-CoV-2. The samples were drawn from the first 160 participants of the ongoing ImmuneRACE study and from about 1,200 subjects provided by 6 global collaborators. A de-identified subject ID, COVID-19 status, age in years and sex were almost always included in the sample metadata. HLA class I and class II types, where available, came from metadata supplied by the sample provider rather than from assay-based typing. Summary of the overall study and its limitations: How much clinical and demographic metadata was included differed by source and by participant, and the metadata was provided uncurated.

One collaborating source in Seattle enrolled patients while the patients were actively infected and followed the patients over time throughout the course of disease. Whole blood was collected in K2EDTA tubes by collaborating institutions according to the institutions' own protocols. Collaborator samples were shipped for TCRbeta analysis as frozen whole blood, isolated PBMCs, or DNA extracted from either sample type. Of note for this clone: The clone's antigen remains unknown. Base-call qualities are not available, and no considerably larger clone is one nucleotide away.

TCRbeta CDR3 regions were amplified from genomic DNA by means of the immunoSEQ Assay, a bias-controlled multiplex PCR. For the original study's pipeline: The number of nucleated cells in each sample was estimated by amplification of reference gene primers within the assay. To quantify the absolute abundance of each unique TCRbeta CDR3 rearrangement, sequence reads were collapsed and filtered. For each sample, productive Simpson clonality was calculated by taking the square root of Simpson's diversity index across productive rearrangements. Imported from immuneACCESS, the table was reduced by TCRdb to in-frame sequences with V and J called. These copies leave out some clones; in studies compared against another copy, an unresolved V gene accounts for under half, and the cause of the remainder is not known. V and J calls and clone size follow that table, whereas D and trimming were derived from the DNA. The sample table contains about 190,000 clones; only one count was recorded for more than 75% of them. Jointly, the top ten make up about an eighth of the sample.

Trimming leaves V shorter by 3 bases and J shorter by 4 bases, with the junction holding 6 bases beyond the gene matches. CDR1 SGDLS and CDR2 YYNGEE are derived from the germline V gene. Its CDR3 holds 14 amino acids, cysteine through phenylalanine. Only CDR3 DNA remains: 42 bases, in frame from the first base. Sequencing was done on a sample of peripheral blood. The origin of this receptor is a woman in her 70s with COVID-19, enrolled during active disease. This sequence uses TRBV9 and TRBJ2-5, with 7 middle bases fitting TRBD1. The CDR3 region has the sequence CASSGGQAGETQYF. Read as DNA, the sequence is TGTGCCAGCAGCGGAGGACAGGCAGGAGAGACCCAGTACTTC.